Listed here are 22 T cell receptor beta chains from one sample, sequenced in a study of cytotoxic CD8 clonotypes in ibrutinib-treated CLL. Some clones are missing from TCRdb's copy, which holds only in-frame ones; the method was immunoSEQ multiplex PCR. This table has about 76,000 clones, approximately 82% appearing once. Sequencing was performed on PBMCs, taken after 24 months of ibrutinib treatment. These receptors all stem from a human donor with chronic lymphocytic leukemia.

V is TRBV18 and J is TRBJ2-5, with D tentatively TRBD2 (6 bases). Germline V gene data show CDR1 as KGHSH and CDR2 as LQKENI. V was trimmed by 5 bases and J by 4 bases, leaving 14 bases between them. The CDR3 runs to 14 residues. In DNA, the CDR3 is TGTGCCAGCTCAGCCCTACTAGCAGGAGAGACCCAGTACTTC. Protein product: CASSALLAGETQYF.

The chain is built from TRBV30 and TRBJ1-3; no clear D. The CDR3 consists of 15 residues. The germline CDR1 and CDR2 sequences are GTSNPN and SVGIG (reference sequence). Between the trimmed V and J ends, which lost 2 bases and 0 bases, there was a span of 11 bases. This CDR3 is CAWSFWGGSGNTIYF. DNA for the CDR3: TGTGCCTGGAGTTTCTGGGGAGGCTCTGGAAACACCATATATTTT.

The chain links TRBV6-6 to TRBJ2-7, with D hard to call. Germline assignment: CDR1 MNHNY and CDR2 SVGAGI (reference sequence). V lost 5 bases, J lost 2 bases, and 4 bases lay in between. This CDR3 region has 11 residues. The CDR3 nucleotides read TGTGCCAGCAGTAACGCCTACGAGCAGTACTTC. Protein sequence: CASSNAYEQYF.

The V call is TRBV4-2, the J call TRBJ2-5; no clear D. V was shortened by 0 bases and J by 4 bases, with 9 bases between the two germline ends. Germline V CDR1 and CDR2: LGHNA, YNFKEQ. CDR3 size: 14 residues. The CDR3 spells CASSQDRGVETQYF. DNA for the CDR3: TGTGCCAGCAGCCAAGATCGTGGCGTAGAGACCCAGTACTTC.

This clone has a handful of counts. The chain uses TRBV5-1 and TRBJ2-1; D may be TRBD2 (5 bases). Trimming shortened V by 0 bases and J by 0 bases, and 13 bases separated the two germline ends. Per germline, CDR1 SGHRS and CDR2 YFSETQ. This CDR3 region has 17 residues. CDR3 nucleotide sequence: TGCGCCAGCAGCTTGGCCGGGGTAGCTCGCTCCTACAATGAGCAGTTCTTC. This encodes CASSLAGVARSYNEQFF. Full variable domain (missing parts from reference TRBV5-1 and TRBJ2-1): KAGVTQTPRYLIKTRGQQVTLSCSPISGHRSVSWYQQTPGQGLQFLFEYFSETQRNKGNFPGRFSGRQFSNSRSEMNVSTLELGDSALYLCASSLAGVARSYNEQFFGPGTRLTVL.

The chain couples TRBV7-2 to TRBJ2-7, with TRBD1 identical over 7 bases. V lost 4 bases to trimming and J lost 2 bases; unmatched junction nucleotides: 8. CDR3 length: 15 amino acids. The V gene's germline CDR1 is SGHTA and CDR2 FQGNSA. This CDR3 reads CASSWGQMTTYEQYF. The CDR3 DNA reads TGTGCCAGCAGCTGGGGACAGATGACCACCTACGAGCAGTACTTC. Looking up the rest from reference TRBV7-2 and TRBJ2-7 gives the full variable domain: GAGVSQSPSNKVTEKGKDVELRCDPISGHTALYWYRQSLGQGLEFLIYFQGNSAPDKSGLPSDRFSAERTGGSVSTLTIQRTQQEDSAVYLCASSWGQMTTYEQYFGPGTRLTVT.

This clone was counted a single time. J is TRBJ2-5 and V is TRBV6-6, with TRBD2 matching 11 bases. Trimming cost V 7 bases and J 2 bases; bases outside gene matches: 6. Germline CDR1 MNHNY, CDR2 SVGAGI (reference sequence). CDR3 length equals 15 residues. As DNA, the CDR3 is TGTGCCAGCAACACCGGGACTAGCGGACAAGAGACCCAGTACTTC. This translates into CASNTGTSGQETQYF.

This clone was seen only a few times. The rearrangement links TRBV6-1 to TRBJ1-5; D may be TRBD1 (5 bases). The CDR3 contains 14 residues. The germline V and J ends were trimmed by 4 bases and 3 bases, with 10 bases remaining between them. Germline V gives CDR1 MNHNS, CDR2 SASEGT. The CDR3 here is CASSAGHSNQPQHF. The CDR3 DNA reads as TGTGCCAGCAGTGCTGGACATTCCAATCAGCCCCAGCATTTT.

The CDR3 nucleotides read TGTGCCAGCAGCCCGATGGCGGGAAGCTCCTACAATGAGCAGTTCTTC. It is translated as CASSPMAGSSYNEQFF. The V call is TRBV14, the J call TRBJ2-1, with a possible D match to TRBD2 (6 bases). Trimming removed 4 bases from V and 0 bases from J, with 13 bases in between. This CDR3 comprises 16 residues. Germline CDR1 SGHDN, CDR2 FVKESK.

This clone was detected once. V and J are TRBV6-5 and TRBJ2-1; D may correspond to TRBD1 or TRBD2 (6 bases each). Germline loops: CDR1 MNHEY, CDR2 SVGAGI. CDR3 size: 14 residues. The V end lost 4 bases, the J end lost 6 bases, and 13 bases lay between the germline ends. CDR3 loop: CASSFRGLGNEQFF. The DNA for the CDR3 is TGTGCCAGCAGTTTCCGGGGGCTAGGCAATGAGCAGTTCTTC.

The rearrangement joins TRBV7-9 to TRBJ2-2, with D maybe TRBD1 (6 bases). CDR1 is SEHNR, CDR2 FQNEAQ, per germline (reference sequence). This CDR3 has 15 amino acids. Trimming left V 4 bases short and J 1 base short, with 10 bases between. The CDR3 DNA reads TGTGCCAGCAGCTACCGGGACATGAACACCGGGGAGCTGTTTTTT. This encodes CASSYRDMNTGELFF.

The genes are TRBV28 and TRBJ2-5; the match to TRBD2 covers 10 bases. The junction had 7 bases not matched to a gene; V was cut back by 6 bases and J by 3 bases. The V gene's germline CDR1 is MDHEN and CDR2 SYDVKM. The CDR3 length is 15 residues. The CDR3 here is CASRVPLAGEETQYF. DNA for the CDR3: TGTGCCAGCAGAGTACCTCTAGCGGGGGAAGAGACCCAGTACTTC.

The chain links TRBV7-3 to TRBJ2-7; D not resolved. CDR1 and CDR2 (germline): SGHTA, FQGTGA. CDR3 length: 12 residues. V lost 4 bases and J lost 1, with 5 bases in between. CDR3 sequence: CASSSPSYEQYF. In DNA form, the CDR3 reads TGTGCCAGCAGCTCCCCTTCCTACGAGCAGTACTTC.

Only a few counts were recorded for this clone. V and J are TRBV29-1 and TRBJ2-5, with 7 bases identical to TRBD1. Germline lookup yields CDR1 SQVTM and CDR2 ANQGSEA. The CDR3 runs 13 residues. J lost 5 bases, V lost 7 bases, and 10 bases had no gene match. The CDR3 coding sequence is TGCAGCGGTAGCAGGGGGATCGTCGAGACCCAGTACTTC. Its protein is CSGSRGIVETQYF.

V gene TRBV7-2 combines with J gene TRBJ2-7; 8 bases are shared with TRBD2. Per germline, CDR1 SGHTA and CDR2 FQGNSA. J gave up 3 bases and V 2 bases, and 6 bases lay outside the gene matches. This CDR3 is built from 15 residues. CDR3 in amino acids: CASSLTPGLVYEQYF. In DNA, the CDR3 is TGTGCCAGCAGCTTAACTCCGGGACTAGTCTACGAGCAGTACTTC.

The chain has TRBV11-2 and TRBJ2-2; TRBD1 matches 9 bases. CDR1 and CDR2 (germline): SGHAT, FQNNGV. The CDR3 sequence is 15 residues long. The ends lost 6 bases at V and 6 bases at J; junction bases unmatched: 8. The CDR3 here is CASRFRDREAGELFF. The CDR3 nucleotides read TGTGCCAGCAGGTTCCGGGACAGGGAAGCCGGGGAGCTGTTTTTT.

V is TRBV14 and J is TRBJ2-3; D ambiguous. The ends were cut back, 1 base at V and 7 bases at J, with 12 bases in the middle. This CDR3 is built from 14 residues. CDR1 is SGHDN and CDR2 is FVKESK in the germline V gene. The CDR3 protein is CASSQVLRAYTQYF. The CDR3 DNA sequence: TGTGCCAGCAGCCAAGTTCTTCGCGCCTATACGCAGTATTTT.

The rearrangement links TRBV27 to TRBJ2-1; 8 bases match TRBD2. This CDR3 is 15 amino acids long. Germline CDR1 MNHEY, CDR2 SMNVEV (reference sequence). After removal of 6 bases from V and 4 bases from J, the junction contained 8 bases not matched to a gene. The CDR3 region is CASSTGLGMYNEQFF. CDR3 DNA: TGTGCCAGCAGCACGGGACTAGGGATGTACAATGAGCAGTTCTTC.

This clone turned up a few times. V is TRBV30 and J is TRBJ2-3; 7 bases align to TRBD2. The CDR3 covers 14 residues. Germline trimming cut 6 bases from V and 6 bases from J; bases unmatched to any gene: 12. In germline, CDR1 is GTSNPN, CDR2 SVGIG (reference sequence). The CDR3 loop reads CACSRGDPPDTQYF. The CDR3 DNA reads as TGTGCCTGCTCTCGGGGGGACCCCCCGGATACGCAGTATTTT.

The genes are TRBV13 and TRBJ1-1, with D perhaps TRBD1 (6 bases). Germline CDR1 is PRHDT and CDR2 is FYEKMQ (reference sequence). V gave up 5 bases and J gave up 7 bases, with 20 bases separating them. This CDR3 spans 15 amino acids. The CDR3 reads CASSPSPAGAIEAFF. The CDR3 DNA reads TGTGCCAGCAGCCCCTCCCCAGCGGGGGCGATTGAAGCTTTCTTT.

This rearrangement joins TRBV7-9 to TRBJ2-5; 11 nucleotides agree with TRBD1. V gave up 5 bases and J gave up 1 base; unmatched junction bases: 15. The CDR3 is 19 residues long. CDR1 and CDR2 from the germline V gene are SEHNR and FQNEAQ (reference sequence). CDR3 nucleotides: TGTGCCAGCAGCCCCCCGGGACAGGGGGTAAATGGTGCCCAAGAGACCCAGTACTTC. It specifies CASSPPGQGVNGAQETQYF. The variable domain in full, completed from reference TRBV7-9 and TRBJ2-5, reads DTGVSQNPRHKITKRGQNVTFRCDPISEHNRLYWYRQTLGQGPEFLTYFQNEAQLEKSRLLSDRFSAERPKGSFSTLEIQRTEQGDSAMYLCASSPPGQGVNGAQETQYFGPGTRLLVL.

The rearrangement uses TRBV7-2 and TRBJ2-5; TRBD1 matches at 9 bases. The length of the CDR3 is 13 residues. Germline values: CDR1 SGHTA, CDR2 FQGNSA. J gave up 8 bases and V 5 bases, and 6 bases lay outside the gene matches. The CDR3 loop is CASSRDRVATQYF. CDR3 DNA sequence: TGTGCCAGCAGCAGGGACAGGGTCGCTACCCAGTACTTC.